This T cell receptor (beta chain) is drawn from a study of beta chain features in type 1 diabetes. Whole-study findings and limits: At VDJ recombination sites, type 1 diabetes patients had fewer insertions and more deleted nucleotides. Patients' naive, central memory and regulatory TCRB repertoires appeared more alike than those of healthy donors.

What was sequenced were expressed TCRB transcripts, since all of the isolated RNA had been reverse transcribed. Measured with immunoSEQ multiplex PCR; TCRdb has only the in-frame clones, and not every one. The table includes under 800,000 clones, roughly 15% detected once. Comment on this clone: Its cognate antigen is unknown.

This clonotype was sampled from a man between 18 and 29 years old in good health. Sequenced: naive CD4+ T cells from blood.

As DNA, the CDR3 is TGCGCCAGCAGCGTTCAGGGGGCCGGAGAGACCCAGTACTTC. Translated, it gives CASSVQGAGETQYF. The rearrangement uses TRBV5-1 and TRBJ2-5; TRBD1 matches at 8 bases. This CDR3 comprises 14 residues. Looked up from germline, CDR1 is SGHRS and CDR2 is YFSETQ. Trimming cost V 4 bases and J 4 bases; bases outside gene matches: 6.